The 19 T cell receptor beta chains in this list originate from one sample, sequenced in a study of blood T cell repertoires in COVID-19. The data were produced by immunoSEQ multiplex PCR, yet TCRdb's version contains in-frame clones alone and is incomplete. The table lists 9,700 or so clones, over 70% of them singletons, with less than 8.5% in the top ten. Sequenced: peripheral blood. The receptors derive from a man aged 70-80 years with active COVID-19.

The chain uses TRBV19 and TRBJ2-7, with D maybe TRBD2 (5 bases). Trimming shortened V by 5 bases and J by 4 bases, and 12 bases separated the two germline ends. This CDR3 spans 13 amino acids. Germline values: CDR1 LNHDA, CDR2 SQIVND (reference sequence). CDR3 sequence (DNA): TGTGCCAGTAGTTATGGGAGTCGGTACGAGCAGTACTTC. Its translation is CASSYGSRYEQYF.

The rearrangement links TRBV9 to TRBJ1-1; 7 bases match TRBD1. Germline V gives CDR1 SGDLS, CDR2 YYNGEE. The CDR3 extends over 14 amino acids. With V trimmed by 4 bases and J by 5 bases, 8 bases remained unmatched. CDR3: CASSPWDSQTEAFF. In nucleotides, the CDR3 is TGTGCCAGCAGCCCATGGGACAGTCAAACTGAAGCTTTCTTT.

The chain combines TRBV15 with TRBJ1-2; possibly TRBD1 for D (5 bases). CDR3 size: 13 residues. CDR1 is LNHNV and CDR2 is YYDKDF in the germline V gene (reference sequence). The ends were cut back, 0 bases at V and 8 bases at J, with 10 bases in the middle. CDR3 sequence (DNA): TGTGCCACCAGCAGAGACAGGGTCGGAGGCTACACCTTC. The encoded protein is CATSRDRVGGYTF.

V gene TRBV29-1 combines with J gene TRBJ2-7; TRBD1 agrees at 8 bases. From germline, CDR1 is SQVTM and CDR2 ANQGSEA. The CDR3 length is 13 residues. J lost 6 bases, V lost 5 bases, and 9 bases had no gene match. CDR3 nucleotides: TGCAGCGTTCAGAACAGGGGGAGAACCGAGCAGTACTTC. It translates to CSVQNRGRTEQYF.

V usage is TRBV5-1 and J usage is TRBJ1-5, with 8 bases that match TRBD1. V shed 4 bases and J 2 bases; nucleotides not matched to a gene: 8. The germline V gene has CDR1 SGHRS and CDR2 YFSETQ. This CDR3 has 16 amino acids. Written as DNA, the CDR3 is TGCGCCAGCAGCCCCCAGGGGGCTCCGGGCAATCAGCCCCAGCATTTT. The encoded protein is CASSPQGAPGNQPQHF.

The gene calls are TRBV25-1 and TRBJ1-3; TRBD1 matches 10 bases. The CDR3 extends over 15 amino acids. V lost 8 bases and J lost 3; bases outside the gene matches: 7. Germline values: CDR1 MGHDK, CDR2 SYGVNS. CDR3 nucleotides: TGTGCCAGCGGTCGGGACAGGGGAGGTGGAAACACCATATATTTT. As protein: CASGRDRGGGNTIYF. Variable domain in full (rest from reference TRBV25-1 and TRBJ1-3): EADIYQTPRYLVIGTGKKITLECSQTMGHDKMYWYQQDPGMELHLIHYSYGVNSTEKGDLSSESTVSRIRTEHFPLTLESARPSHTSQYLCASGRDRGGGNTIYFGEGSWLTVV.

The chain is built from TRBV6-5 and TRBJ2-3, with D hard to call. CDR3 length: 14 amino acids. CDR1 and CDR2 (germline): MNHEY, SVGAGI. V was trimmed by 0 bases and J by 2 bases, leaving 6 bases between them. The CDR3, as DNA: TGTGCCAGCAGTTACTCTCAGTACACAGATACGCAGTATTTT. This sequence encodes CASSYSQYTDTQYF.

V usage is TRBV6-2 or TRBV6-3 and J usage is TRBJ2-7; 9 positions agree with TRBD1. The V segment lost 5 bases and the J segment 3 bases; nucleotides outside the gene matches: 14. This CDR3 contains 17 residues. Per germline, CDR1 MNHEY and CDR2 SVGEGT. In nucleotides, the CDR3 is TGTGCCAGCAGTCCGGGACAGGGACTAAGATTGAACTACGAGCAGTACTTC. This encodes CASSPGQGLRLNYEQYF.

The rearrangement joins TRBV12-3 or TRBV12-4 to TRBJ2-1; 7 nucleotides line up with TRBD2. Trimming cost V 6 bases and J 8 bases; bases outside gene matches: 7. The CDR3 contains 13 residues. DNA of the CDR3: TGTGCCAGCAGCACCTTGCGGGGGTATGAGCAGTTCTTC. Its translation is CASSTLRGYEQFF.

The J gene is TRBJ2-3, the V gene TRBV24-1, with a weak D call TRBD2 (5 bases). V was shortened by 4 bases and J by 10 bases, with 17 bases between the two germline ends. The germline V gene has CDR1 KGHDR and CDR2 SFDVKD. This CDR3 has 14 residues. The CDR3 coding sequence is TGTGCCACCAGTGACCCCCAGCGGAACAATGCGCAGTATTTT. Its protein is CATSDPQRNNAQYF.

J is TRBJ2-1 and V is TRBV4-1; 11 bases agree with TRBD2. V lost 2 bases and J lost 2; bases outside the gene matches: 8. The germline CDR1 and CDR2 sequences are MGHRA and YSYEKL. The CDR3 is 18 amino acids. The DNA for the CDR3 is TGCGCCAGCAGCCAATCACTAGCGGGAGCTTTAGCCTACAATGAGCAGTTCTTC. The encoded protein is CASSQSLAGALAYNEQFF.

This rearrangement joins TRBV9 to TRBJ1-4; 9 nucleotides agree with TRBD1. V lost 6 bases to trimming and J lost 7 bases; unmatched junction nucleotides: 7. The CDR3 sequence is 14 residues long. CDR1 is SGDLS, CDR2 YYNGEE, per germline. The DNA of the CDR3 is TGTGCCAGCAACCAACAGGGGGCGGGTGAAAAACTGTTTTTT. This gives the protein CASNQQGAGEKLFF.

J is TRBJ2-1 and V is TRBV6-5; 14 bases are a match to TRBD2. Losses at the gene ends were 6 bases for V and 10 bases for J; bases not matched to a gene: 2. The CDR3 totals 13 residues. The germline CDR1 and CDR2 sequences are MNHEY and SVGAGI. This chain's CDR3 is CASRGTSGSEQFF. DNA of the CDR3: TGTGCCAGCAGGGGGACTAGCGGGAGCGAGCAGTTCTTC.

The chain couples TRBV7-2 to TRBJ1-5, with D possibly being TRBD1 (6 bases). Trimming left V 4 bases short and J 6 bases short, with 13 bases between. The germline CDR1 and CDR2 sequences are SGHTA and FQGNSA. There are 14 residues in the CDR3. The CDR3 DNA is TGTGCCAGCAGCTCACAGGGAGGGGGTCAGCCCCAGCATTTT. Translation: CASSSQGGGQPQHF.

The V call is TRBV28, the J call TRBJ1-5, with D possibly matching TRBD1 (5 bases). Trimming pared 3 bases from V and 9 bases from J, leaving 9 bases between. CDR1 is MDHEN and CDR2 is SYDVKM in the germline V gene. The CDR3 is made up of 12 amino acids. The CDR3 reads CASSFRARPQHF. The CDR3 coding sequence is TGTGCCAGCAGTTTCAGGGCACGGCCCCAGCATTTT.

The chain joins TRBV5-6 to TRBJ2-2; possibly TRBD2 for D (6 bases). CDR1 is SGHDT, CDR2 YYEEEE, per germline. The CDR3 contains 15 residues. V was clipped by 5 bases and J by 2 bases, with 13 bases between them. DNA for the CDR3: TGTGCCAGCAGTAAAGGGACTTCAAACACCGGGGAGCTGTTTTTT. It codes for CASSKGTSNTGELFF.

V is TRBV7-9 and J is TRBJ1-4, with 7 nucleotides matching TRBD1. This CDR3 is built from 15 residues. J lost 3 bases, V lost 5 bases, and 6 bases had no gene match. Germline V CDR1 and CDR2: SEHNR, FQNEAQ (reference sequence). CDR3 DNA sequence: TGTGCCAGCAGCGAAGGGGGCTTGGCTAATGAAAAACTGTTTTTT. As protein: CASSEGGLANEKLFF.

This clone was detected a few times. V usage is TRBV2 and J usage is TRBJ1-6; unclear D gene. V lost 6 bases and J 0 bases, leaving 9 bases between the germline ends. CDR3 length: 15 residues. CDR1 is SNHLY and CDR2 is FYNNEI in the germline V gene. The CDR3, as DNA: TGTGCCAGCAGCCCACTGAGCTCCTATAATTCACCCCTCCACTTT. Translating gives CASSPLSSYNSPLHF. The full variable domain, in which reference TRBV2 and TRBJ1-6 provide the parts outside the CDR3, is EPEVTQTPSHQVTQMGQEVILRCVPISNHLYFYWYRQILGQKVEFLVSFYNNEISEKSEIFDDQFSVERPDGSNFTLKIRSTKLEDSAMYFCASSPLSSYNSPLHFGNGTRLTVT.

The CDR3 bases are TGCGCCAGCAGCTTGGAGTCAGGGGAAGGAAACACCATATATTTT. Its protein is CASSLESGEGNTIYF. This rearrangement joins TRBV5-1 to TRBJ1-3; D perhaps matches TRBD1 (6 bases). Per germline, CDR1 SGHRS and CDR2 YFSETQ. V was cut by 0 bases and J by 4 bases, with 11 bases left in between. This CDR3 spans 15 amino acids. The full variable domain, completed using reference TRBV5-1 and TRBJ1-3, is KAGVTQTPRYLIKTRGQQVTLSCSPISGHRSVSWYQQTPGQGLQFLFEYFSETQRNKGNFPGRFSGRQFSNSRSEMNVSTLELGDSALYLCASSLESGEGNTIYFGEGSWLTVV.